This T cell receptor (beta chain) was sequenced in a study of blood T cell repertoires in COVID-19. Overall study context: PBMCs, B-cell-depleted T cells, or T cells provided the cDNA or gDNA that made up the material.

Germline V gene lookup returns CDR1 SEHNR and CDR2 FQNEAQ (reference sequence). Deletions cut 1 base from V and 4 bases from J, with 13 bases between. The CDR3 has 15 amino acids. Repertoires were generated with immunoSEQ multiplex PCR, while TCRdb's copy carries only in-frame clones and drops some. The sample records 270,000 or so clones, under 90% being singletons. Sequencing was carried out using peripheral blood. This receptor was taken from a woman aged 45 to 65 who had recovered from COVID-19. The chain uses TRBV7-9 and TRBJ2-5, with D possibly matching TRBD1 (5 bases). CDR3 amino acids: CASSLGFQGRETQYF. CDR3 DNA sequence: TGTGCCAGCAGCTTAGGCTTCCAGGGTCGAGAGACCCAGTACTTC.